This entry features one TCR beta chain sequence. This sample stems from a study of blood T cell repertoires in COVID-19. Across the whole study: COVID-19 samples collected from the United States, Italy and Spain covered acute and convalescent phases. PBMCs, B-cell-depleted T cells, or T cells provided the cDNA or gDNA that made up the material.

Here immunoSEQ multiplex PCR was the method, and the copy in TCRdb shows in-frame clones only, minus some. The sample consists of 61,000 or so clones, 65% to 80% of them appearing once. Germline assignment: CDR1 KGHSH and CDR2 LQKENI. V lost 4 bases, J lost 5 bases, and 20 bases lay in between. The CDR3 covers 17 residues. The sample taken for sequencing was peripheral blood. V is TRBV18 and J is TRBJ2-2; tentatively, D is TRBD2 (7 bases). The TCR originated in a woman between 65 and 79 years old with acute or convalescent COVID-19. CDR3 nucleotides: TGTGCCAGCTCACTCCGTCGGGGGGCCCTGGAGACCGGGGAGCTGTTTTTT. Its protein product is CASSLRRGALETGELFF.